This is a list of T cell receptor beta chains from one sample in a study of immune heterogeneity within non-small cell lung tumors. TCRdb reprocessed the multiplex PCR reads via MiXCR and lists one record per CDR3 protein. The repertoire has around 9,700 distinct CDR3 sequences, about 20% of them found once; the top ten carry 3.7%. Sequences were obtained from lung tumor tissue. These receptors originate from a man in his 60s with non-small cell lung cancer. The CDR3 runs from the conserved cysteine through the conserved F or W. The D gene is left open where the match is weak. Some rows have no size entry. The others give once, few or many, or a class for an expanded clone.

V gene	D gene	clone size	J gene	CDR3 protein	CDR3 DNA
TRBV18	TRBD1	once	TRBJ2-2	CTSSPQGAGELFF	TGTACCAGCTCGCCACAGGGGGCCGGGGAGCTGTTTTTT
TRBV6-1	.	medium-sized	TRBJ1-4	CASALGTQNEKLFF	TGTGCCAGCGCTTTGGGGACTCAAAATGAAAAACTGTTTTTT
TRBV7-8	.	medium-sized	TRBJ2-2	CASRQAEGPGELFF	TGTGCCAGCAGGCAGGCGGAGGGCCCGGGGGAGCTGTTTTTT
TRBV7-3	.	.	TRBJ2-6	CASSPDPSGANVLTF	TGTGCCAGCAGCCCCGACCCCTCTGGGGCCAACGTCCTGACTTTC
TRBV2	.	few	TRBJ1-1	CASSSGDTEAFF	TGTGCCAGCAGCTCTGGCGACACTGAAGCTTTCTTT
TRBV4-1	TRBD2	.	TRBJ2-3	CASSQDWSASGRVIGGTDTQYF	TGCGCCAGCAGCCAAGATTGGTCGGCTAGCGGGAGGGTAATTGGGGGCACAGATACGCAGTATTTT
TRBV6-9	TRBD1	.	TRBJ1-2	CASSYYDRGYVYTF	TGTGCCAGCAGTTACTATGACAGGGGCTATGTCTACACCTTC
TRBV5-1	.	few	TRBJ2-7	CASSPGSWNEQYF	TGCGCCAGCAGTCCGGGGAGTTGGAACGAGCAGTACTTC
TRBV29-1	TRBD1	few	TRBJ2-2	CSVTGGAISAGELFF	TGCAGCGTGACAGGGGGCGCGATTTCGGCCGGGGAGCTGTTTTTT
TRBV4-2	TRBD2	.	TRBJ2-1	CASSQAAAGGPGYNEQFF	TGTGCCAGCAGCCAAGCCGCGGCGGGAGGGCCGGGTTACAATGAGCAGTTCTTC
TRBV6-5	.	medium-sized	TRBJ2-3	CASSYEGPDTQYF	TGTGCCAGCAGTTACGAGGGTCCAGATACGCAGTATTTT
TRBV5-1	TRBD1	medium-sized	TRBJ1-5	CASSLTDKGQGNQPQHF	TGCGCCAGCAGCTTAACGGACAAGGGACAGGGCAATCAGCCCCAGCATTTT
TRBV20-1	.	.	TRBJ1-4	CSAGLRTNEKLFF	TGCAGTGCTGGGTTAAGAACTAATGAAAAACTGTTTTTT
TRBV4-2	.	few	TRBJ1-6	CASSSGTANSPLHF	TGTGCCAGCAGCTCCGGGACGGCTAATTCACCCCTCCACTTT
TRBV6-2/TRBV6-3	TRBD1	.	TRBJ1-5	CASTTGNQPQHF	TGTGCCAGCACGACAGGGAATCAGCCCCAGCATTTT
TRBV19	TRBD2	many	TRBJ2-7	CASSILPLTSGSTYEQYF	TGTGCCAGTAGTATTTTGCCTTTGACTAGCGGATCAACCTACGAGCAGTACTTC
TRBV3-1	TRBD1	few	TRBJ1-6	CASSHGTGAVNSPLHF	TGTGCCAGCAGCCACGGGACAGGGGCCGTTAATTCACCCCTCCACTTT
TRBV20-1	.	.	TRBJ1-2	CSASGYSYGYTF	TGCAGTGCTAGTGGGTACAGCTATGGCTACACCTTC
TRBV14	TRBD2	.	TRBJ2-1	CASSQGGLAVYNEQFF	TGTGCCAGCAGCCAAGGAGGACTAGCGGTCTACAATGAGCAGTTCTTC
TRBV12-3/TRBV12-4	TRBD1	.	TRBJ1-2	CASSLRTGGGGYTF	TGTGCCAGCAGTTTAAGGACAGGGGGTGGTGGCTACACCTTC
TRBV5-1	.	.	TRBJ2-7	CASGLVGDSYEQYF	TGCGCCAGCGGCTTGGTTGGTGATTCCTACGAGCAGTACTTC
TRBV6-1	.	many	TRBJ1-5	CATDFKGGEQPQHF	TGTGCCACCGACTTCAAGGGCGGGGAACAGCCCCAGCATTTT
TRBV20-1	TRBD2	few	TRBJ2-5	CSARELAGVLDQETQYF	TGCAGTGCTAGAGAGCTAGCGGGAGTTTTGGATCAAGAGACCCAGTACTTC
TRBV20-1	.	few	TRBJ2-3	CSGRSPSTDTQYF	TGCAGTGGAAGGTCCCCTAGCACAGATACGCAGTATTTT
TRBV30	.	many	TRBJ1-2	CAWTGASSYGYTF	TGTGCCTGGACCGGGGCCTCGAGCTATGGCTACACCTTC
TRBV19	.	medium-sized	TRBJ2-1	CASTTNGAHYNEQFF	TGTGCCAGTACAACCAACGGGGCCCACTACAATGAGCAGTTCTTC
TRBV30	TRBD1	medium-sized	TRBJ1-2	CAWSETGADGYTF	TGTGCCTGGAGTGAGACAGGGGCAGATGGCTACACCTTC
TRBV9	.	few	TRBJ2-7	CASSVEGQGDEQYF	TGTGCCAGCAGCGTTGAAGGGCAGGGTGACGAGCAGTACTTC
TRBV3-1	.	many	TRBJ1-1	CASSQGGRGTEAFF	TGTGCCAGCAGCCAAGGAGGAAGAGGCACTGAAGCTTTCTTT